This TCR beta chain was identified in a study of T cells in Graves' hyperthyroidism and ophthalmopathy. TCR beta CDR3 regions were amplified from RNA transcripts. First-round RT-PCR targeting the TCR CDR3 was performed with the HTBI primer set. Each CDR3 protein is one row after TCRdb ran MiXCR on the multiplex PCR reads. The sample consists of around 350,000 distinct CDR3 sequences, approximately 13% of them appearing once. Clinical symptoms, serum thyroxine and TRAb, thyroid ultrasound and orbital computed tomography together formed the diagnostic basis. This receptor was taken from a woman in her late teens or twenties with Graves' hyperthyroidism. Sequencing was performed on blood.

CDR3 DNA: TGTGCCAGCAGTGAGGGACTATGGGATGAGCAGTTCTTC. Translated: CASSEGLWDEQFF. This chain links TRBV25-1 with TRBJ2-1, with 7 bases fitting TRBD2. The CDR3 totals 13 residues. The ends lost 3 bases at V and 8 bases at J; junction bases unmatched: 4. CDR1 and CDR2 (germline): MGHDK, SYGVNS.